These 28 T cell receptor beta chains were all obtained from the same sample, sequenced in a study of cytomegalovirus exposure and HLA in healthy donors (dated 2017 in TCRdb). Receptor amplification or capture employed the immunoSEQ multiplex PCR assay. For the multiplex PCR, a mixture combining 60 forward primers for TCR Vbeta segments and 13 reverse primers for TCR Jbeta segments was used. TCRdb retrieved this table from immuneACCESS and kept in-frame rearrangements only. Not all clones are present; in checked studies, unresolved V genes account for under half, and no reason is known for the remainder. A total of roughly 190,000 clones appear in this sample, around 85% of them only once. The leading ten clones occupy 6.3% of the sample. The sequenced sample was PBMCs. The receptors here all came from a man aged 40-50 years in good health and CMV-seropositive.

This chain's CDR3 is CASSIRDINQPQHF. The CDR3 DNA reads as TGTGCCAGTAGCATACGGGACATCAATCAGCCCCAGCATTTT. This chain connects TRBV19 to TRBJ1-5; tentative D call: TRBD1 (6 bases). The CDR3 is 14 amino acids. Trimming shortened V by 6 bases and J by 3 bases, and 12 bases separated the two germline ends. Germline V gene lookup returns CDR1 LNHDA and CDR2 SQIVND (reference sequence).

The chain couples TRBV7-8 to TRBJ2-1; 7 bases agree with TRBD1. CDR3 length: 16 residues. V lost 5 bases, J lost 4 bases, and 11 bases stayed unmatched. Germline CDR1 reads SGHVS; CDR2 reads FQNEAQ. CDR3 coding DNA: TGTGCCAGCAGCCCTCGACAGGGACCTTCTTACAATGAGCAGTTCTTC. It encodes CASSPRQGPSYNEQFF.

The chain recombines TRBV30 with TRBJ2-3, with a tentative D call TRBD2 (5 bases). This CDR3 contains 11 residues. Between the trimmed V and J ends, which lost 4 bases and 4 bases, there was a span of 6 bases. Germline V gene data show CDR1 as GTSNPN and CDR2 as SVGIG (reference sequence). The CDR3 region is CAWKEADTQYF. The CDR3 nucleotides read TGTGCCTGGAAGGAGGCAGATACGCAGTATTTT.

The rearrangement links TRBV7-9 to TRBJ2-2, with D unresolved. V lost 1 base to trimming and J lost 4 bases, with 4 bases between them. Germline CDR1 SEHNR, CDR2 FQNEAQ (reference sequence). The CDR3 has 13 residues. The CDR3 loop reads CASSLGATGELFF. The CDR3 DNA sequence: TGTGCCAGCAGCTTAGGGGCCACCGGGGAGCTGTTTTTT.

The chain uses TRBV30 and TRBJ1-5, with TRBD1 matching 8 bases. From germline, CDR1 is GTSNPN and CDR2 SVGIG (reference sequence). The CDR3 is 16 amino acids. V gave up 0 bases and J gave up 4 bases; unmatched junction bases: 8. The CDR3 loop reads CAWSVQTGGRNQPQHF. CDR3 DNA: TGTGCCTGGAGTGTACAAACAGGGGGAAGGAATCAGCCCCAGCATTTT.

This chain uses TRBV6-6 with TRBJ1-1, with TRBD1 matching 8 bases. Germline CDR1 is MNHNY and CDR2 is SVGAGI (reference sequence). The V segment lost 6 bases and the J segment 0 bases; nucleotides outside the gene matches: 9. The CDR3 contains 16 residues. The CDR3 loop reads CASSPIGQGLNTEAFF. Written as DNA, the CDR3 is TGTGCCAGCAGCCCCATAGGACAGGGCCTGAACACTGAAGCTTTCTTT.

The chain recombines TRBV6-5 with TRBJ1-5; 8 nucleotides agree with TRBD1. V lost 4 bases, J lost 7 bases, and 6 bases stayed unmatched. Germline V gene sequence: CDR1 MNHEY, CDR2 SVGAGI. The CDR3 sequence is 14 residues long. The CDR3 nucleotides read TGTGCCAGCAGTTGGGACAGGACGGGACAGCCCCAGCATTTT. Residues: CASSWDRTGQPQHF.

This clone was found a few times. The V and J genes are TRBV30 and TRBJ2-7; D may be TRBD1 (6 bases). Germline CDR1 and CDR2: GTSNPN and SVGIG (reference sequence). There are 11 residues in the CDR3. V was trimmed by 7 bases and J by 3 bases, leaving 10 bases between them. The CDR3 nucleotides read TGTGCCTCTAAACAGGGCTACGAGCAGTACTTC. It encodes CASKQGYEQYF.

The gene calls are TRBV9 and TRBJ2-2, with 8 nucleotides matching TRBD1. With V trimmed by 3 bases and J by 0 bases, 7 bases remained unmatched. Germline assignment: CDR1 SGDLS and CDR2 YYNGEE. The CDR3 consists of 17 residues. CDR3 in amino acids: CASSAGGTGPNTGELFF. In nucleotides, the CDR3 is TGTGCCAGCAGCGCTGGTGGGACAGGCCCGAACACCGGGGAGCTGTTTTTT.

The chain combines TRBV27 with TRBJ2-1; tentatively, D is TRBD1 (6 bases). This CDR3 has 14 amino acids. Germline CDR1 and CDR2: MNHEY and SMNVEV (reference sequence). The V gene lost 7 bases and the J gene lost 5 bases, with 15 bases spanning the gap. In DNA, the CDR3 is TGTGCCAGCAACGTCGGTCAGGGGCACAATGAGCAGTTCTTC. As protein: CASNVGQGHNEQFF.

This clone was observed once. The V call is TRBV7-9, the J call TRBJ2-1; no clear D gene. CDR3 length: 14 residues. CDR1 SEHNR and CDR2 FQNEAQ come from the germline V gene (reference sequence). Trimming left V 3 bases short and J 0 bases short, with 6 bases between. The CDR3 protein is CASSLVSSYNEQFF. The CDR3 DNA follows: TGTGCCAGCAGCTTGGTGAGCTCCTACAATGAGCAGTTCTTC.

The genes are TRBV7-3 and TRBJ2-7, with TRBD1 matching 9 bases. The CDR3 is 14 residues long. J was trimmed by 3 bases and V by 5 bases; bases with no gene match: 5. CDR1 is SGHTA, CDR2 FQGTGA, per germline. The DNA for the CDR3 is TGTGCCAGCAGCGAACAGGGGGCGGGCTACGAGCAGTACTTC. This gives the protein CASSEQGAGYEQYF.

The V and J genes are TRBV5-1 and TRBJ2-5, with TRBD2 as a possible D gene (5 bases). The CDR3 loop spans 14 amino acids. Germline CDR1 is SGHRS and CDR2 is YFSETQ. V lost 0 bases and J 5 bases, leaving 11 bases between the germline ends. The CDR3 nucleotides read TGCGCCAGCAGCTTGGCGGGGTCCCGGGAGACCCAGTACTTC. This codes for CASSLAGSRETQYF.

The chain has TRBV7-6 and TRBJ2-7; 9 bases match TRBD1. The CDR3 covers 15 residues. The ends lost 1 base at V and 0 bases at J; junction bases unmatched: 1. CDR1 and CDR2 (germline): SGHVS, FNYEAQ. For the CDR3, the DNA is TGTGCCAGCAGCTTAGGGACAGGGGACTCCTACGAGCAGTACTTC. Residues: CASSLGTGDSYEQYF.

The chain is built from TRBV7-2 and TRBJ2-3; D is perhaps TRBD2 (6 bases). CDR3 length equals 11 residues. The V end was cut by 4 bases, the J end by 9 bases, with 8 bases between. Germline V gene data show CDR1 as SGHTA and CDR2 as FQGNSA. The CDR3 nucleotides are TGTGCCAGCAGCTCCGGGAGCACGCAGTATTTT. It encodes CASSSGSTQYF.

The chain employs TRBV27 and TRBJ1-1; D is undetermined. V dropped 6 bases and J dropped 1 base, with 12 bases sitting between them. CDR3 size: 14 residues. The germline V gene has CDR1 MNHEY and CDR2 SMNVEV (reference sequence). The CDR3 nucleotides are TGTGCCAGCAGCCCACTGGGGAGGAACACTGAAGCTTTCTTT. Protein product: CASSPLGRNTEAFF.

The V gene is TRBV2, the J gene TRBJ1-5; D remains ambiguous. CDR1 is SNHLY and CDR2 is FYNNEI in the germline V gene. The CDR3 loop spans 15 amino acids. V lost 8 bases to trimming and J lost 1 base, with 15 bases between them. This chain's CDR3 is CASQSRQFSNQPQHF. In DNA form, the CDR3 reads TGTGCCAGCCAAAGCAGGCAGTTCAGCAATCAGCCCCAGCATTTT.

The chain combines TRBV6-5 with TRBJ2-7; TRBD2 aligns across 13 bases. The CDR3 length is 15 residues. In germline, CDR1 is MNHEY, CDR2 SVGAGI. J was trimmed by 6 bases and V by 6 bases; bases with no gene match: 8. CDR3 sequence: CASSTTSGGATEQYF. The CDR3 nucleotides read TGTGCCAGCAGCACCACTAGCGGGGGGGCGACCGAGCAGTACTTC.

This clone came up many times. The chain links TRBV6-5 to TRBJ1-5, with D hard to call. V was clipped by 6 bases and J by 4 bases, with 13 bases between them. Looked up from germline, CDR1 is MNHEY and CDR2 is SVGAGI. The CDR3 contains 14 residues. The CDR3 spells CASSGWALNQPQHF. The CDR3, as DNA: TGTGCCAGCAGCGGATGGGCCCTAAATCAGCCCCAGCATTTT.

The chain carries TRBV4-3 and TRBJ2-2; 14 nucleotides agree with TRBD2. Trimming removed 5 bases from V and 7 bases from J; junction bases left unmatched: 6. Germline CDR1 and CDR2: LGHNA and YSLEER. CDR3 length: 16 residues. CDR3 bases: TGCGCCAGCAGCAAGACTAGCGGGGGGGCTGGCGGGGAGCTGTTTTTT. Amino acid sequence: CASSKTSGGAGGELFF.

V gene TRBV6-5 combines with J gene TRBJ2-7; 8 nucleotides line up with TRBD1. The CDR3 is made up of 11 amino acids. V lost 6 bases and J lost 9; bases outside the gene matches: 4. Germline loops: CDR1 MNHEY, CDR2 SVGAGI. The CDR3 protein is CASSTGTGQYF. The CDR3 DNA is TGTGCCAGCAGCACCGGGACAGGGCAGTACTTC.

The CDR3 DNA reads TGCGCCAGCAGGGGCGACAGGGACACCGGGGAGCTGTTTTTT. This encodes CASRGDRDTGELFF. J is TRBJ2-2 and V is TRBV10-1; 7 bases match TRBD1. Trimming at V came to 6 bases and at J to 3 bases, leaving 4 bases not matched to a gene. CDR1 and CDR2 (germline): WNHNN, SYGVQD (reference sequence). This CDR3 spans 14 amino acids.

V gene TRBV5-1 combines with J gene TRBJ2-3; D is possibly TRBD2 (5 bases). CDR1 and CDR2 (germline): SGHRS, YFSETQ. The CDR3 extends over 16 amino acids. V lost 3 bases, J lost 4 bases, and 18 bases lay in between. The CDR3 region is CASSSPSGKRSDTQYF. The CDR3, as DNA: TGCGCCAGCAGCTCGCCTTCCGGGAAAAGGTCAGATACGCAGTATTTT.

The V and J genes are TRBV7-6 and TRBJ2-7, with 7 bases matching TRBD1. Germline V lookup: CDR1 SGHVS, CDR2 FNYEAQ. The trim removed 5 bases at V and 1 base at J, leaving 11 bases unmatched. This CDR3 is built from 16 residues. CDR3 bases: TGTGCCAGCAGCGACCTAACAGGGGTTAGTTCCTACGAGCAGTACTTC. It translates to CASSDLTGVSSYEQYF. The full variable domain, with the rest looked up from reference TRBV7-6 and TRBJ2-7, is GAGVSQSPRYKVTKRGQDVALRCDPISGHVSLYWYRQALGQGPEFLTYFNYEAQQDKSGLPNDRFSAERPEGSISTLTIQRTEQRDSAMYRCASSDLTGVSSYEQYFGPGTRLTVT.

The gene calls are TRBV4-1 and TRBJ2-7; D gene uncertain. Trimming left V 3 bases short and J 2 bases short, with 11 bases between. Germline V gene sequence: CDR1 MGHRA, CDR2 YSYEKL. The CDR3 extends over 14 amino acids. CDR3 sequence reads: CASSQNMGPYEQYF. Written as DNA, the CDR3 is TGCGCCAGCAGCCAGAATATGGGCCCCTACGAGCAGTACTTC.

V and J are TRBV6-5 and TRBJ1-5, with D tentatively TRBD1 (5 bases). The CDR3 extends over 15 amino acids. V was shortened by 2 bases and J by 5 bases, with 13 bases between the two germline ends. CDR1 MNHEY and CDR2 SVGAGI come from the germline V gene. The CDR3 spells CASSYNSGWDQPQHF. The DNA of the CDR3 is TGTGCCAGCAGTTACAACTCAGGGTGGGATCAGCCCCAGCATTTT.

J is TRBJ2-2 and V is TRBV4-3; a possible D gene is TRBD1 (6 bases). This CDR3 region has 14 residues. The germline V and J ends were trimmed by 5 bases and 5 bases, with 12 bases remaining between them. Looked up from germline, CDR1 is LGHNA and CDR2 is YSLEER. The DNA of the CDR3 is TGCGCCAGCAGCTCCGGACAGCAGACCGGGGAGCTGTTTTTT. Translated, it gives CASSSGQQTGELFF.

The V call is TRBV29-1, the J call TRBJ2-7, with D perhaps TRBD2 (6 bases). Germline-derived CDR1 and CDR2 are SQVTM and ANQGSEA. Trimming took off 8 bases at V and 6 bases at J, with 17 bases between the two ends. The CDR3 contains 12 residues. In nucleotides, the CDR3 is TGCAGCTCCACCCAGGGAGGAAGCGAGCAGTACTTC. Translation: CSSTQGGSEQYF.